The T cell receptor beta chain described here comes from a study of blood T cell repertoires in COVID-19. Study background: Some COVID-19 samples were acute and others convalescent; all came from the United States, Italy and Spain. PBMCs, B-cell-depleted T cells, or T cells provided the cDNA or gDNA that made up the material.

CDR3 size: 16 residues. Unmatched junction bases numbered 10, after V lost 6 bases and J lost 4 bases. Germline V gene lookup returns CDR1 SSHAT and CDR2 FNYEAQ (reference sequence). In the authors' methods: Cell counts per sample came from amplifying reference gene primers. The method was immunoSEQ multiplex PCR; TCRdb's version includes in-frame clones alone and lacks a portion of them. V and J calls and clone size come straight from that table; D and trimming were deduced from the DNA. The table includes about 200,000 clones, more than 75% detected once. Sequencing was carried out using peripheral blood. The origin of this receptor is a man in his sixties who had recovered from COVID-19. The chain links TRBV7-7 to TRBJ2-3, with 10 bases that match TRBD1. CDR3 in amino acids: CASSLGTGVKSDTQYF. The CDR3 nucleotides read TGTGCCAGCAGTCTCGGGACAGGGGTGAAGTCAGATACGCAGTATTTT.